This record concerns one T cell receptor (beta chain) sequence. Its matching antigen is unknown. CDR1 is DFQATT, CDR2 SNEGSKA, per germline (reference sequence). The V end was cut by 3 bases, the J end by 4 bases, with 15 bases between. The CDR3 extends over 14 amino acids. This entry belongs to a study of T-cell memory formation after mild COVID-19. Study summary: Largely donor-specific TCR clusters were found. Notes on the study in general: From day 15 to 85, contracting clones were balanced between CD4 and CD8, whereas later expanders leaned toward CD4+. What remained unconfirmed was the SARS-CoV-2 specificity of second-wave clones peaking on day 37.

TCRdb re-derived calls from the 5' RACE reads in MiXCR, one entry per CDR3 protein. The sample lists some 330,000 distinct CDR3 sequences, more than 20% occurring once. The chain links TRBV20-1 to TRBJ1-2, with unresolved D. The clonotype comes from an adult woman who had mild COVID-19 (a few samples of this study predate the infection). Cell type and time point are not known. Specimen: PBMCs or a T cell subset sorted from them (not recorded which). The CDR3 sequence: CSASRQESFYGYTF. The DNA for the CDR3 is TGCAGTGCTAGTAGGCAGGAGAGTTTCTATGGCTACACCTTC.